The rows below give T cell receptor beta chains drawn from one sample of a study of early T cells in non-severe SARS-CoV-2 infection. TCRdb called the 5' RACE reads again in MiXCR, with one record for every CDR3 protein. The table includes approximately 70,000 distinct CDR3 sequences, around 10% detected once. Specimen: whole blood, collected at baseline. These TCRs come from an adult who was a healthcare worker with PCR-confirmed SARS-CoV-2 infection or an uninfected control (not recorded which). Each CDR3 is given with its conserved first and last residue. The order of the fields is CDR3 length, J gene, D gene, V gene, clone size, CDR3 protein, CDR3 DNA. A D gene is named only where the DNA matches it firmly. Size is omitted from some rows. Given values are once, few, many or a class for expanded clones.

17	TRBJ2-6	.	TRBV7-2	.	CASSLGGFYSGANVLTF	TGTGCCAGCAGCTTAGGGGGGTTCTACTCTGGGGCCAACGTCCTGACTTTC
13	TRBJ1-2	.	TRBV4-1	few	CASSQYVRDGYTF	TGCGCCAGCAGCCAGTATGTGAGGGACGGCTACACCTTC
12	TRBJ2-4	.	TRBV29-1	few	CSVLGPSHIQYF	TGCAGCGTTTTAGGACCGAGCCACATTCAGTACTTC
12	TRBJ1-1	.	TRBV6-2/TRBV6-3	many	CATFTKPPEAFF	TGTGCCACCTTCACAAAGCCACCCGAAGCTTTCTTT
16	TRBJ2-7	.	TRBV5-6	.	CASSLGILGLNYEQYF	TGTGCCAGCAGCCTTGGAATTCTGGGTTTGAACTACGAGCAGTACTTC
16	TRBJ2-5	TRBD2	TRBV6-5	.	CASSLPGLAGEETQYF	TGTGCCAGCAGTTTACCGGGACTAGCGGGGGAAGAGACCCAGTACTTC
13	TRBJ2-5	.	TRBV7-3	.	CASSLMGEETQYF	TGTGCCAGCAGCTTAATGGGGGAAGAGACCCAGTACTTC
14	TRBJ1-2	.	TRBV4-1	many	CASSQDRGNYGYTF	TGCGCCAGCAGCCAAGACAGGGGTAACTATGGCTACACCTTC
15	TRBJ2-1	.	TRBV7-9	many	CASSGPGESYNEQFF	TGTGCCAGCAGCGGGCCGGGGGAGTCCTACAATGAGCAGTTCTTC
13	TRBJ1-2	.	TRBV20-1	few	CSAREGANYGYTF	TGCAGTGCTAGAGAAGGAGCTAACTATGGCTACACCTTC
16	TRBJ2-3	.	TRBV3-1	few	CASSQVRGKSTDTQYF	TGTGCCAGCAGCCAAGTACGAGGGAAATCCACAGATACGCAGTATTTT
12	TRBJ2-3	.	TRBV9	.	CASSPDSWAQYF	TGTGCCAGCAGCCCGGACTCCTGGGCGCAGTATTTT
16	TRBJ2-3	TRBD2	TRBV7-6	.	CASSYTPGLATDTQYF	TGTGCCAGCAGCTACACTCCGGGACTAGCGACAGATACGCAGTATTTT
15	TRBJ2-1	.	TRBV6-2/TRBV6-3	.	CASSRGAGGVNEQFF	TGTGCCAGCAGCAGGGGGGCTGGAGGGGTCAATGAGCAGTTCTTC
12	TRBJ2-3	.	TRBV19	few	CASSLEGDTQYF	TGTGCCAGTAGTTTGGAGGGGGATACGCAGTATTTT
14	TRBJ2-3	TRBD2	TRBV10-2	few	CASRGTSSTDTQYF	TGCGCCAGCAGAGGGACTAGTAGCACAGATACGCAGTATTTT
14	TRBJ2-7	TRBD1	TRBV6-4	.	CASSRQGVRGEQYF	TGTGCCAGCAGTCGGCAGGGGGTAAGGGGCGAGCAGTACTTC
14	TRBJ1-1	.	TRBV7-6	.	CASSSPPPNTEVFF	TGTGCCAGCAGCTCACCTCCACCGAACACTGAAGTTTTCTTT
17	TRBJ2-3	.	TRBV27	few	CASSLTGKRGYADTQYF	TGTGCCAGCAGCCTAACAGGGAAACGAGGGTACGCAGATACGCAGTATTTT
13	TRBJ2-7	TRBD1	TRBV27	many	CASRPTGGVEQYF	TGTGCCAGCAGACCGACAGGGGGAGTCGAGCAGTACTTC
14	TRBJ1-4	.	TRBV27	few	CASSLSPPGTKLFF	TGTGCCAGCAGTTTATCCCCCCCCGGGACAAAACTGTTTTTT
14	TRBJ2-1	.	TRBV20-1	many	CSAEDASSYNEQFF	TGCAGTGCTGAAGACGCGAGCTCCTACAATGAGCAGTTCTTC
12	TRBJ1-1	.	TRBV12-3/TRBV12-4	.	CASSPGRVEAFF	TGTGCCAGCAGTCCCGGGAGGGTTGAAGCTTTCTTT
8	TRBJ2-2	.	TRBV6-6	few	CCVGELFF	TGTTGCGTCGGGGAGCTGTTTTTT
12	TRBJ2-7	.	TRBV18	.	CASSPGEYEQYF	TGTGCCAGCTCACCGGGAGAATACGAGCAGTACTTC
12	TRBJ2-1	.	TRBV11-2	many	CASSLDEREQFF	TGTGCCAGCAGCTTAGATGAAAGGGAGCAGTTCTTC
15	TRBJ1-1	TRBD1	TRBV3-1	few	CASSQLPGTGALAFF	TGTGCCAGCAGCCAACTCCCCGGGACAGGGGCTTTAGCTTTCTTT
15	TRBJ2-3	TRBD1	TRBV7-3	many	CASSTGTGRFDTQYF	TGTGCCAGCAGCACCGGGACAGGAAGGTTTGATACGCAGTATTTT
14	TRBJ1-4	TRBD1	TRBV27	few	CASRPDRGNEKLFF	TGTGCCAGCAGGCCCGACAGGGGTAATGAAAAACTGTTTTTT
14	TRBJ2-7	TRBD1	TRBV18	few	CASSLDRASYEQYF	TGTGCCAGCTCCCTGGACAGGGCCTCCTACGAGCAGTACTTC
12	TRBJ1-5	TRBD1	TRBV3-1	few	CASSQGTGPQHF	TGTGCCAGCAGCCAAGGGACAGGACCCCAGCATTTT
16	TRBJ1-1	.	TRBV11-1	few	CASRFPLQGKNTEAFF	TGTGCCAGCAGATTTCCACTCCAGGGGAAGAACACTGAAGCTTTCTTT
16	TRBJ2-3	.	TRBV2	.	CASSEIGGPSTDTQYF	TGTGCCAGCAGTGAAATCGGGGGCCCCTCCACAGATACGCAGTATTTT